The 14 T cell receptor beta chains given below trace back to one sample, sequenced in a study of technical replicates of blood from several donors. Repertoires were generated with immunoSEQ multiplex PCR, while TCRdb's copy carries only in-frame clones and drops some. The sample lists about 90,000 clones, 90% to 95% seen once, with around 0.25% in the top ten. Sequences were obtained from T cells isolated from PBMCs. Every receptor here comes from a human donor in good health.

The chain carries TRBV5-6 and TRBJ1-4; no clear D. The CDR3 is 13 amino acids. Trimming removed 0 bases from V and 3 bases from J, with 3 bases in between. Germline lookup yields CDR1 SGHDT and CDR2 YYEEEE. CDR3 nucleotide sequence: TGTGCCAGCAGCTTGGTATCTAATGAAAAACTGTTTTTT. Encoded protein: CASSLVSNEKLFF.

This clone was seen once. J is TRBJ2-7 and V is TRBV5-1, with D possibly TRBD1 on 6 matching bases. The germline V gene encodes CDR1 SGHRS and CDR2 YFSETQ. The germline V and J ends were trimmed by 4 bases and 5 bases, with 19 bases remaining between them. This CDR3 has 15 amino acids. The CDR3 DNA sequence: TGCGCCAGCAGCACCCTGGGGGCACGTGGGCACGAGCAGTACTTC. Translation: CASSTLGARGHEQYF. Full variable domain (missing parts from reference TRBV5-1 and TRBJ2-7): KAGVTQTPRYLIKTRGQQVTLSCSPISGHRSVSWYQQTPGQGLQFLFEYFSETQRNKGNFPGRFSGRQFSNSRSEMNVSTLELGDSALYLCASSTLGARGHEQYFGPGTRLTVT.

The gene calls are TRBV7-9 and TRBJ2-3, with 15 bases aligning to TRBD2. The J segment lost 4 bases and the V segment lost 5 bases, leaving 7 bases of the junction unmatched. Germline CDR1 and CDR2: SEHNR and FQNEAQ (reference sequence). The CDR3 length is 17 residues. The CDR3 reads CASSQGLAGGLSDTQYF. CDR3 bases: TGTGCCAGCAGCCAGGGACTAGCGGGGGGCCTTTCAGATACGCAGTATTTT. Supplemented by reference TRBV7-9 and TRBJ2-3, the full variable domain reads DTGVSQNPRHKITKRGQNVTFRCDPISEHNRLYWYRQTLGQGPEFLTYFQNEAQLEKSRLLSDRFSAERPKGSFSTLEIQRTEQGDSAMYLCASSQGLAGGLSDTQYFGPGTRLTVL.

V gene TRBV30 combines with J gene TRBJ1-3, with D perhaps TRBD1 (5 bases). CDR3 length: 14 amino acids. V lost 8 bases and J lost 0, with 14 bases in between. CDR1 GTSNPN and CDR2 SVGIG come from the germline V gene (reference sequence). The CDR3 DNA reads as TGTGCCGGAGGGGTCTACTCCTCTGGAAACACCATATATTTT. Its protein is CAGGVYSSGNTIYF. Based on the CDR3 plus reference TRBV30 and TRBJ1-3, the full variable domain is SQTIHQWPATLVQPVGSPLSLECTVEGTSNPNLYWYRQAAGRGLQLLFYSVGIGQISSEVPQNLSASRPQDRQFILSSKKLLLSDSGFYLCAGGVYSSGNTIYFGEGSWLTVV.

V usage is TRBV7-2 and J usage is TRBJ2-1; 12 bases are shared with TRBD2. V was pared by 5 bases and J by 2 bases, with 1 base of the junction left unmatched. The CDR3 is made up of 15 amino acids. From germline, CDR1 is SGHTA and CDR2 FQGNSA. The CDR3 DNA reads TGTGCCAGCAGCCGGACTAGCGGGGCCTACAATGAGCAGTTCTTC. This sequence encodes CASSRTSGAYNEQFF.

The chain recombines TRBV18 with TRBJ1-4; 10 bases are a match to TRBD1. CDR3 size: 14 residues. The V segment lost 4 bases and the J segment 6 bases; nucleotides outside the gene matches: 2. CDR1 and CDR2 (germline): KGHSH, LQKENI. CDR3 sequence: CASSLGTGDEKLFF. The CDR3 DNA sequence: TGTGCCAGCTCACTCGGGACAGGGGATGAAAAACTGTTTTTT.

The CDR3 loop reads CSVARWTSGYNEQFF. The CDR3 nucleotides are TGCAGCGTTGCGCGATGGACTAGCGGCTACAATGAGCAGTTCTTC. The rearrangement uses TRBV29-1 and TRBJ2-1; 10 bases are a match to TRBD2. The CDR3 has 15 residues. The trim removed 4 bases at V and 3 bases at J, leaving 6 bases unmatched. Germline CDR1 and CDR2: SQVTM and ANQGSEA.

This chain joins TRBV5-6 and TRBJ1-1; perhaps TRBD1 as D (6 bases). This CDR3 is built from 15 residues. Trimming removed 9 bases from V and 2 bases from J, with 20 bases in between. Germline values: CDR1 SGHDT, CDR2 YYEEEE. CDR3 loop: CATKSRDTVNTEAFF. CDR3 coding DNA: TGTGCCACCAAGTCCCGGGACACCGTAAACACTGAAGCTTTCTTT.

The rearrangement joins TRBV2 to TRBJ2-7; 8 nucleotides line up with TRBD1. This CDR3 comprises 17 residues. V lost 8 bases and J lost 0; bases outside the gene matches: 15. The germline gives CDR1 SNHLY, CDR2 FYNNEI. The CDR3 is CASGGQGSRRGSYEQYF. CDR3 DNA: TGTGCCAGCGGAGGACAGGGAAGCCGCCGTGGCTCCTACGAGCAGTACTTC.

The rearrangement uses TRBV9 and TRBJ2-1; 8 nucleotides line up with TRBD2. Germline values: CDR1 SGDLS, CDR2 YYNGEE. The CDR3 length is 17 residues. The junction had 5 bases not matched to a gene; V was cut back by 0 bases and J by 0 bases. As DNA, the CDR3 is TGTGCCAGCAGCGTAGGCCTAGCGGGCGTCTCCTACAATGAGCAGTTCTTC. The encoded protein is CASSVGLAGVSYNEQFF.

The J gene is TRBJ2-7, the V gene TRBV9; 9 nucleotides align to TRBD2. Trimming removed 0 bases from V and 3 bases from J; junction bases left unmatched: 13. Germline V lookup: CDR1 SGDLS, CDR2 YYNGEE. CDR3 length: 18 amino acids. CDR3 sequence (DNA): TGTGCCAGCAGCGTAGGGGTTAGCGGGGGCCCATCCTTCTACGAGCAGTACTTC. Its translation is CASSVGVSGGPSFYEQYF.

The chain combines TRBV6-9 with TRBJ2-3; D remains unclear. The CDR3 has 11 amino acids. Trimming pared 7 bases from V and 6 bases from J, leaving 8 bases between. Per the germline V gene, CDR1 is MNHGY and CDR2 is SVAAGI. CDR3 coding DNA: TGTGCCAGCATGGCCTGCGATACGCAGTATTTT. As protein: CASMACDTQYF.

The chain recombines TRBV6-5 with TRBJ2-1, with 11 bases lining up with TRBD2. The V and J ends lost 10 bases and 7 bases, in that order; junction bases with no gene match: 9. Germline CDR1 MNHEY, CDR2 SVGAGI. The CDR3 loop spans 14 amino acids. CDR3 in amino acids: CATSSTSGANEQFF. Here the CDR3 DNA reads TGTGCCACTTCCTCGACTAGCGGGGCGAATGAGCAGTTCTTC.

This chain uses TRBV7-9 with TRBJ2-2; TRBD1 agrees at 7 bases. Looked up from germline, CDR1 is SEHNR and CDR2 is FQNEAQ (reference sequence). Trimming at V came to 6 bases and at J to 0 bases, leaving 7 bases not matched to a gene. CDR3 length equals 16 residues. The CDR3 loop reads CASRIRDSANTGELFF. The CDR3 bases are TGTGCCAGCAGAATCCGGGACAGCGCGAACACCGGGGAGCTGTTTTTT.